These 31 T cell receptor beta chains were all obtained from the same sample, sequenced in a study of blood T cell repertoires in COVID-19. Sequencing used immunoSEQ multiplex PCR; TCRdb keeps in-frame clones, though not all of them. There are 150,000 to 180,000 clones in the sample; approximately 80% occur only once, and 3.5% to 4.5% lies in the top ten. The specimen sequenced was peripheral blood. The source is a woman older than 75 with acute or convalescent COVID-19.

This clone was found a few times. The chain uses TRBV7-2 and TRBJ2-7; 12 bases are a match to TRBD2. Germline CDR1 is SGHTA and CDR2 is FQGNSA. V was pared by 5 bases and J by 7 bases, with 12 bases of the junction left unmatched. The CDR3 consists of 16 residues. The CDR3: CASSAPGLAGKGEQYF. The CDR3 DNA reads as TGTGCCAGCAGCGCCCCCGGACTAGCGGGGAAGGGAGAGCAGTACTTC.

This clone was detected only a few times. The V and J genes are TRBV10-3 and TRBJ1-6; 7 bases match TRBD1. V lost 8 bases to trimming and J lost 8 bases; unmatched junction nucleotides: 6. CDR1 ENHRY and CDR2 SYGVKD come from the germline V gene. The CDR3 length is 13 residues. As DNA, the CDR3 is TGTGCCATCGGACAGGATTTGGATTCACCCCTCCACTTT. It codes for CAIGQDLDSPLHF.

The rearrangement links TRBV19 to TRBJ2-4; weak D call: TRBD2 (6 bases). Germline CDR1 is LNHDA and CDR2 is SQIVND (reference sequence). V was clipped by 0 bases and J by 6 bases, with 15 bases between them. The CDR3 has 16 amino acids. The CDR3 here is CASSIDGWGDGNIQYF. In DNA, the CDR3 is TGTGCCAGTAGTATAGATGGTTGGGGGGACGGAAACATTCAGTACTTC.

The chain recombines TRBV4-3 with TRBJ2-5, with TRBD2 identical over 9 bases. This CDR3 region has 16 residues. V shed 0 bases and J 5 bases; nucleotides not matched to a gene: 7. Germline CDR1 LGHNA, CDR2 YSLEER. Written as DNA, the CDR3 is TGCGCCAGCAGCCAAGAGGGCTCAGCGGGGGGCGAGACCCAGTACTTC. It translates to CASSQEGSAGGETQYF.

The CDR3, as DNA: TGTGCCAGCAGCTTGATCGGTGGACAGGTCACCTACGAGCAGTACTTC. Its translation is CASSLIGGQVTYEQYF. This rearrangement joins TRBV5-5 to TRBJ2-7; 7 nucleotides agree with TRBD1. CDR1 and CDR2 from the germline V gene are SGHKS and YYEKEE (reference sequence). J was trimmed by 2 bases and V by 1 base; bases with no gene match: 9. The length of the CDR3 is 16 residues.

The rearrangement links TRBV19 to TRBJ2-1; a possible D gene is TRBD2 (6 bases). The CDR3 is 15 amino acids. The germline V gene encodes CDR1 LNHDA and CDR2 SQIVND (reference sequence). Between the trimmed V and J ends, which lost 4 bases and 3 bases, there was a span of 13 bases. CDR3 loop: CASSTTGTYYNEQFF. In nucleotides, the CDR3 is TGTGCCAGTAGTACCACCGGGACTTACTACAATGAGCAGTTCTTC.

This clone was picked up a small number of times. V and J are TRBV10-3 and TRBJ2-5, with 11 bases matching TRBD2. The CDR3 is made up of 16 amino acids. After removal of 10 bases from V and 6 bases from J, the junction contained 16 bases not matched to a gene. The germline V gene has CDR1 ENHRY and CDR2 SYGVKD. The CDR3 DNA follows: TGTGCCACCGACCCCGGTCTAGCGGGAGGTATAAAGACCCAGTACTTC. Its protein is CATDPGLAGGIKTQYF.

This sequence joins TRBV30 and TRBJ1-6; 7 bases are a match to TRBD1. V dropped 2 bases and J dropped 5; count of bases not matched to a gene: 9. This CDR3 has 16 amino acids. The germline gives CDR1 GTSNPN, CDR2 SVGIG (reference sequence). DNA of the CDR3: TGTGCCTGGAGTTTGAAGACCGGGACAGATAATTCACCCCTCCACTTT. Its translation: CAWSLKTGTDNSPLHF. Together with reference TRBV30 and TRBJ1-6, the CDR3 gives the full variable domain: SQTIHQWPATLVQPVGSPLSLECTVEGTSNPNLYWYRQAAGRGLQLLFYSVGIGQISSEVPQNLSASRPQDRQFILSSKKLLLSDSGFYLCAWSLKTGTDNSPLHFGNGTRLTVT.

V and J are TRBV6-2 or TRBV6-3 and TRBJ2-6, with 9 nucleotides matching TRBD2. V lost 2 bases, J lost 1 base, and 9 bases stayed unmatched. The CDR3 contains 19 residues. CDR1 MNHEY and CDR2 SVGEGT come from the germline V gene. The CDR3 DNA sequence: TGTGCCAGCAGTTACCGGCCGGGACTAGCAGGATCTGGGGCCAACGTCCTGACTTTC. Translation: CASSYRPGLAGSGANVLTF.

This chain links TRBV27 with TRBJ1-1, with D tentatively TRBD1 (6 bases). V lost 5 bases, J lost 0 bases, and 10 bases lay in between. Germline CDR1 MNHEY, CDR2 SMNVEV (reference sequence). The CDR3 extends over 14 amino acids. This chain's CDR3 is CASSIQGLNTEAFF. The CDR3 DNA reads TGTGCCAGCAGTATACAGGGACTGAACACTGAAGCTTTCTTT.

This rearrangement joins TRBV7-3 to TRBJ2-2, with unresolved D. This CDR3 has 12 amino acids. Deletions cut 5 bases from V and 6 bases from J, with 7 bases between. Germline CDR1 and CDR2: SGHTA and FQGTGA. The CDR3 DNA is TGTGCCAGCAGCCTAGTATCCGGGGAGCTGTTTTTT. Protein sequence: CASSLVSGELFF. Looking up the rest from reference TRBV7-3 and TRBJ2-2 gives the full variable domain: GAGVSQTPSNKVTEKGKYVELRCDPISGHTALYWYRQSLGQGPEFLIYFQGTGAADDSGLPNDRFFAVRPEGSVSTLKIQRTERGDSAVYLCASSLVSGELFFGEGSRLTVL.

The V gene is TRBV6-1, the J gene TRBJ2-7; 9 nucleotides agree with TRBD1. With V trimmed by 3 bases and J by 9 bases, 9 bases remained unmatched. There are 14 residues in the CDR3. Germline CDR1 reads MNHNS; CDR2 reads SASEGT. The CDR3 spells CASSERDREVGQYF. The CDR3 DNA sequence: TGTGCCAGCAGTGAGAGGGACAGGGAGGTTGGGCAGTACTTC.

The chain has TRBV11-2 and TRBJ2-5, with TRBD1 identical over 7 bases. This CDR3 has 15 amino acids. The germline V gene encodes CDR1 SGHAT and CDR2 FQNNGV. V gave up 5 bases and J gave up 5 bases; unmatched junction bases: 11. The CDR3 DNA reads TGTGCCAGCAGCCAAATTTGGACAGGCCAGGAGACCCAGTACTTC. Residues: CASSQIWTGQETQYF.

The chain combines TRBV4-2 with TRBJ2-7; D uncertain. From germline, CDR1 is LGHNA and CDR2 YNFKEQ. V was shortened by 2 bases and J by 3 bases, with 8 bases between the two germline ends. This CDR3 comprises 13 residues. The CDR3 DNA reads TGTGCCAGCAGCCAAAGACTGTACTACGAGCAGTACTTC. It specifies CASSQRLYYEQYF.

V is TRBV20-1 and J is TRBJ1-2; possibly TRBD1 for D (6 bases). V lost 3 bases and J lost 5, with 22 bases in between. CDR3 length: 16 amino acids. Germline values: CDR1 DFQATT, CDR2 SNEGSKA (reference sequence). CDR3 region: CSASPSDRLTGYGYTF. As DNA, the CDR3 is TGCAGTGCTAGTCCTTCAGACCGTCTCACAGGGTATGGCTACACCTTC.

The V call is TRBV19, the J call TRBJ2-1, with D possibly matching TRBD1 (6 bases). The V and J ends lost 8 bases and 15 bases respectively, with 20 bases between them. Germline V gene lookup returns CDR1 LNHDA and CDR2 SQIVND (reference sequence). CDR3 length: 12 amino acids. CDR3 DNA sequence: TGTGCCAGTGGAAAGGTTGGGGGCTACGTGTTCTTC. Translating gives CASGKVGGYVFF. The full variable domain, rest sourced from reference TRBV19 and TRBJ2-1, is DGGITQSPKYLFRKEGQNVTLSCEQNLNHDAMYWYRQDPGQGLRLIYYSQIVNDFQKGDIAEGYSVSREKKESFPLTVTSAQKNPTAFYLCASGKVGGYVFFGPGTRLTVL.

The V and J genes are TRBV5-6 and TRBJ1-2; maybe TRBD1 (6 bases). Germline lookup yields CDR1 SGHDT and CDR2 YYEEEE. Deletions cut 4 bases from V and 5 bases from J, with 15 bases between. The CDR3 is made up of 14 amino acids. DNA for the CDR3: TGTGCCAGCAGCACAGTCACAGGGCAGTATGGCTACACCTTC. Translation gives CASSTVTGQYGYTF.

The chain recombines TRBV12-5 with TRBJ2-7; 10 nucleotides line up with TRBD2. The germline V gene encodes CDR1 LGHNT and CDR2 FRNRAP. Unmatched junction bases numbered 5, after V lost 1 base and J lost 5 bases. CDR3 length equals 15 residues. The CDR3 DNA reads TGTGCTAGTGGTTTGGGTCAGCGGGAGGGCGACGAGCAGTACTTC. This codes for CASGLGQREGDEQYF.

J is TRBJ1-1 and V is TRBV5-1; TRBD1 might be the D (5 bases). V was clipped by 3 bases and J by 1 base, with 10 bases between them. This CDR3 has 14 amino acids. Germline V CDR1 and CDR2: SGHRS, YFSETQ. The CDR3 DNA sequence: TGCGCCAGCAGCTCCCGCCAGGGGAACACTGAAGCTTTCTTT. It codes for CASSSRQGNTEAFF. The full variable domain, its missing parts supplied by reference TRBV5-1 and TRBJ1-1, is KAGVTQTPRYLIKTRGQQVTLSCSPISGHRSVSWYQQTPGQGLQFLFEYFSETQRNKGNFPGRFSGRQFSNSRSEMNVSTLELGDSALYLCASSSRQGNTEAFFGQGTRLTVV.

V usage is TRBV7-3 and J usage is TRBJ2-3; D possibly corresponds to TRBD2 (6 bases). CDR3 length equals 15 residues. Germline CDR1 and CDR2: SGHTA and FQGTGA. V lost 5 bases and J lost 1, with 13 bases in between. The CDR3 DNA is TGTGCCAGCAGCCCCCTCGGGAGAGGCACAGATACGCAGTATTTT. Protein: CASSPLGRGTDTQYF. The whole variable domain, remainder taken from reference TRBV7-3 and TRBJ2-3, is GAGVSQTPSNKVTEKGKYVELRCDPISGHTALYWYRQSLGQGPEFLIYFQGTGAADDSGLPNDRFFAVRPEGSVSTLKIQRTERGDSAVYLCASSPLGRGTDTQYFGPGTRLTVL.

The V gene is TRBV6-5, the J gene TRBJ2-1, with 10 bases that match TRBD1. Looked up from germline, CDR1 is MNHEY and CDR2 is SVGAGI. This CDR3 is built from 15 residues. After removal of 10 bases from V and 9 bases from J, the junction contained 15 bases not matched to a gene. The CDR3 region has the DNA TGTGCCACCTCCCGAGGAGACAGGGGGCTAGGTGAGCAGTTCTTC. This encodes CATSRGDRGLGEQFF.

The chain has TRBV14 and TRBJ1-4; TRBD1 is a possible D gene (6 bases). CDR1 and CDR2 from the germline V gene are SGHDN and FVKESK. This CDR3 comprises 18 residues. The V and J ends lost 2 bases and 7 bases respectively, with 23 bases between them. In DNA, the CDR3 is TGTGCCAGCAGCCAAATCTACAGGGTAAAGAGCGTAAGTGAAAAACTGTTTTTT. The encoded protein is CASSQIYRVKSVSEKLFF.

The rearrangement uses TRBV12-3 or TRBV12-4 and TRBJ2-5, with D perhaps TRBD1 (6 bases). This CDR3 is built from 13 residues. V lost 5 bases, J lost 5 bases, and 12 bases lay in between. The CDR3 sequence: CASSQGQWETQYF. CDR3 nucleotide sequence: TGTGCCAGCAGTCAGGGGCAATGGGAGACCCAGTACTTC.

The CDR3 DNA reads as TGCGCCAGCAGCTTGCGGCGAGGAGATACGCAGTATTTT. Residues: CASSLRRGDTQYF. This sequence joins TRBV5-1 and TRBJ2-3; no definite D call. Trimming stripped 1 base from V and 5 bases from J, with 8 bases between. This CDR3 region has 13 residues. The germline gives CDR1 SGHRS, CDR2 YFSETQ.

Remarks on this clone: This sample includes further DNA sequences coding for the same CDR3. This sequence joins TRBV24-1 and TRBJ2-2; perhaps TRBD1 as D (5 bases). The length of the CDR3 is 14 residues. Germline V gives CDR1 KGHDR, CDR2 SFDVKD. V gave up 6 bases and J gave up 2 bases, with 9 bases separating them. The CDR3 coding sequence is TGTGCCACCAGTAAGACAGCCAACACCGGGGAGCTGTTTTTT. The encoded protein is CATSKTANTGELFF.

The chain carries TRBV18 and TRBJ1-3, with a tentative D call TRBD1 (5 bases). Germline CDR1 and CDR2: KGHSH and LQKENI. The CDR3 is 16 amino acids. V lost 0 bases, J lost 3 bases, and 12 bases lay in between. The CDR3 spells CASSPPDQGGGNTIYF. CDR3 in DNA: TGTGCCAGCTCACCACCGGATCAGGGAGGTGGAAACACCATATATTTT.

A few counts support this clone. The genes are TRBV9 and TRBJ1-2; D perhaps matches TRBD1 (5 bases). Per the germline V gene, CDR1 is SGDLS and CDR2 is YYNGEE. Trimming pared 0 bases from V and 1 base from J, leaving 10 bases between. The CDR3 runs 15 residues. Here the CDR3 reads CASSVGGAGNYGYTF. The CDR3 DNA sequence: TGTGCCAGCAGCGTAGGCGGGGCCGGTAACTATGGCTACACCTTC.

This clone was counted a few times. J is TRBJ1-2 and V is TRBV21-1; the D call of TRBD1 is as the table states it, not checked on the DNA. TRBV21-1 is noted as a pseudogene. This CDR3 has 15 amino acids. CDR3 residues: CASSSGQGEGYGYTF. In DNA, the CDR3 is TGTGCCAGCAGCTCCGGACAGGGGGAGGGCTATGGCTACACCTTC.

CDR3 DNA sequence: TGTGCCACCAGCAGAGGGACTAGCGCTCCAGATACGCAGTATTTT. It yields the protein CATSRGTSAPDTQYF. This chain uses TRBV15 with TRBJ2-3; 9 positions match TRBD2. CDR3 length: 15 residues. Germline CDR1 reads LNHNV; CDR2 reads YYDKDF (reference sequence). V gave up 1 base and J gave up 4 bases; unmatched junction bases: 3.

This clone has just one count. The chain recombines TRBV5-4 with TRBJ2-7, with TRBD2 matching over 8 bases. Germline V gene data show CDR1 as SGHNT and CDR2 as YYREEE (reference sequence). The V segment lost 1 base and the J segment 3 bases; nucleotides outside the gene matches: 9. The CDR3 has 16 residues. DNA of the CDR3: TGTGCCAGCAGCTTGTCCGCCGGACGGGGGGGCTACGAGCAGTACTTC. Residues: CASSLSAGRGGYEQYF.

The chain is built from TRBV6-2 or TRBV6-3 and TRBJ1-2; 7 bases match TRBD1. Germline CDR1 MNHEY, CDR2 SVGEGT. The trim removed 6 bases at V and 4 bases at J, leaving 5 bases unmatched. The CDR3 extends over 13 amino acids. The DNA for the CDR3 is TGTGCCAGCAGCCCGGGACAGCTCTATGGCTACACCTTC. Amino acids: CASSPGQLYGYTF.